The T cell receptor (beta chain) under discussion was sequenced for a study of cytomegalovirus exposure and HLA in healthy donors. In the study overall: As an earlier analysis found, about 190 million T cells yielded 95 million to 130 million unique TCR beta sequences.

The length of the CDR3 is 21 residues. Trimming cost V 4 bases and J 2 bases; bases outside gene matches: 23. Germline CDR1 is MGHRA and CDR2 is YSYEKL. Whole-study findings and limits: Likely technical artifact: a cluster of highly shared sequence variants.

Of note for this clone: As yet, its antigen is unknown.

The PCR was carried out with 60 Vbeta primers and 13 Jbeta primers. Produced via immunoSEQ multiplex PCR; TCRdb's table is partial and in-frame only. This sample contains tens of thousands of clones. The receptor was isolated from a middle-aged man in good health and CMV-seropositive. The material sequenced was PBMCs. V is TRBV4-1 and J is TRBJ2-7, with 10 bases aligning to TRBD2. The CDR3 reads CASSPNGQATWTSGLPYEQYF. The CDR3 DNA reads TGCGCCAGCAGCCCCAACGGACAGGCGACCTGGACTAGCGGTTTACCCTACGAGCAGTACTTC.